This T cell receptor (beta chain) was documented in a study of cytomegalovirus exposure and HLA in healthy donors. Study conclusions and caveats: Later analysis demonstrated an association between a missense DCLRE1C variant and TCR beta V- and J-gene trimming. Equally common other TCR beta chains were less clonally expanded than HLA-associated ones, a later analysis found.

Use of 60 Vbeta and 13 Jbeta primers characterized the PCR. Using immunoSEQ multiplex PCR, the repertoire was profiled, and TCRdb retains in-frame clones only, with some absent. The sample carries about 110,000 clones, less than 85% recorded once. The CDR3 has 15 amino acids. Germline assignment: CDR1 SGHTA and CDR2 FQGTGA. V was pared by 1 base and J by 7 bases, with 5 bases of the junction left unmatched. This clone has only a few counts. The antigen is not known. What was sequenced was PBMCs. The V call is TRBV7-3, the J call TRBJ2-1, with 9 bases identical to TRBD2. This TCR derives from a man in his sixties in good health and CMV-seronegative. The CDR3 DNA reads as TGTGCCAGCAGCTTAATTAGCGGGGGAGTTAATGAGCAGTTCTTC. It codes for CASSLISGGVNEQFF. The full variable domain, its missing parts supplied by reference TRBV7-3 and TRBJ2-1, is GAGVSQTPSNKVTEKGKYVELRCDPISGHTALYWYRQSLGQGPEFLIYFQGTGAADDSGLPNDRFFAVRPEGSVSTLKIQRTERGDSAVYLCASSLISGGVNEQFFGPGTRLTVL.